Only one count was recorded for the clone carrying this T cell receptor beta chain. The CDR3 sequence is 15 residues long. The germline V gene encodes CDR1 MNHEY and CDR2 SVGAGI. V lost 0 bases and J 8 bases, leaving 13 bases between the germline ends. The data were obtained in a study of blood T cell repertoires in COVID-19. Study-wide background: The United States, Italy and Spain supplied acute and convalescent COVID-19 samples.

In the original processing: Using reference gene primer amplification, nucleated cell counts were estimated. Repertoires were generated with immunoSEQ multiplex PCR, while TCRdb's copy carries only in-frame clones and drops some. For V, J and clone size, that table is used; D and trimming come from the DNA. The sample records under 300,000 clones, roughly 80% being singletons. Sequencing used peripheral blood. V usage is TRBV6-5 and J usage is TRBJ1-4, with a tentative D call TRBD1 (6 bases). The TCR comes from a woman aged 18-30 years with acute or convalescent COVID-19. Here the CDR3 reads CASSYSSPRGEKLFF. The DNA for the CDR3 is TGTGCCAGCAGTTACTCGAGCCCTAGGGGGGAAAAACTGTTTTTT.